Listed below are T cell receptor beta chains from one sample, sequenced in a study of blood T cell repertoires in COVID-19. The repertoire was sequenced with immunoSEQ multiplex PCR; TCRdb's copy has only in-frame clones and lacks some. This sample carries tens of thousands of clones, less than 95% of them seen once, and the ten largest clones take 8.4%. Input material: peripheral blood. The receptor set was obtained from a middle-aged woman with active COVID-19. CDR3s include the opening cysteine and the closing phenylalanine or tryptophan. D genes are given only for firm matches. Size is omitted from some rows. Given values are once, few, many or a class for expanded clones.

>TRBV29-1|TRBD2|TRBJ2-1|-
CSVEWAGGGNEQFF
TGCAGCGTTGAATGGGCGGGAGGGGGGAATGAGCAGTTCTTC
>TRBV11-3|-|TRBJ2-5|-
CASSLEQVETQYF
TGTGCCAGCAGCTTAGAGCAGGTAGAGACCCAGTACTTC
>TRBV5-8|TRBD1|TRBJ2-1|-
CASSLRIAGGSSYNEQFF
TGTGCCAGCAGCCTGCGTATTGCAGGGGGCAGCTCCTACAATGAGCAGTTCTTC
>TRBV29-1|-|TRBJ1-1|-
CSVRNEGSEAFF
TGCAGCGTTAGGAACGAGGGTTCTGAAGCTTTCTTT
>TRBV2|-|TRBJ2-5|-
CASSESRGQETQYF
TGTGCCAGCAGTGAAAGTCGGGGGCAAGAGACCCAGTACTTC
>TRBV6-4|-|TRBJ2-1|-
CATGQGGPQFF
TGTGCCACGGGGCAGGGGGGCCCGCAGTTCTTC
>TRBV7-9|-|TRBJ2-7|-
CASSPVGTPYEQYF
TGTGCCAGCAGCCCCGTCGGGACTCCCTACGAGCAGTACTTC
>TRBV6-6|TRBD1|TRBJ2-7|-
CASRTTGSSYEQYF
TGTGCCAGCAGGACGACAGGGAGCTCCTACGAGCAGTACTTC
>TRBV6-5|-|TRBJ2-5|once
CASTHPGETQYF
TGTGCCAGCACCCACCCCGGGGAGACCCAGTACTTC
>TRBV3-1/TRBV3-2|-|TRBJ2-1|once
CASSQDQIGYNEQFF
TGTGCCAGCAGCCAAGATCAAATCGGGTACAATGAGCAGTTCTTC
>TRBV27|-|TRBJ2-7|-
CASSLSPGSSYEQYF
TGTGCCAGCAGTTTATCGCCGGGGAGCTCCTACGAGCAGTACTTC
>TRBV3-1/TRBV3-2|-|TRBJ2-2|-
CASSQEGALVRRELFF
TGTGCCAGCAGCCAAGAGGGAGCCCTCGTCAGGCGGGAGCTGTTTTTT
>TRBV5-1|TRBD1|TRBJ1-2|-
CASSWTGGSIEGPTYGYTF
TGCGCCAGCAGCTGGACAGGGGGCTCGATCGAGGGGCCCACCTATGGCTACACCTTC
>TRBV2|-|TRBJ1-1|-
CASSEMGGGLTEAFF
TGTGCCAGCAGCGAAATGGGGGGAGGGCTCACTGAAGCTTTCTTT
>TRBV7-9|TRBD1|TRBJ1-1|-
CASSLGGQWTEAFF
TGTGCCAGCAGCTTAGGGGGACAGTGGACTGAAGCTTTCTTT
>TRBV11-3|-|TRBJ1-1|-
CASSFLRRGTEAFF
TGTGCCAGCAGCTTTCTCCGCCGAGGCACTGAAGCTTTCTTT
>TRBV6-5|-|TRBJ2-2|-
CASSYVQGGPGELFF
TGTGCCAGCAGTTATGTGCAGGGTGGGCCCGGGGAGCTGTTTTTT
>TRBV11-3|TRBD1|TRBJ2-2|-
CASSLRQGMGPGELFF
TGTGCCAGCAGCTTACGACAGGGGATGGGACCCGGGGAGCTGTTTTTT
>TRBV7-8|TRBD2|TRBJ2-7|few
CASSLVIGLAVQNLSYEQYF
TGTGCCAGCAGCTTAGTGATTGGACTAGCGGTTCAAAACCTCTCCTACGAGCAGTACTTC
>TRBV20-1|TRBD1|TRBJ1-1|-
CSARERTGTFF
TGCAGTGCTAGAGAAAGGACAGGGACTTTCTTT
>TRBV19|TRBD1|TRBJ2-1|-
CASSIKGQGDYNEQFF
TGTGCCAGTAGTATAAAGGGACAGGGGGATTACAATGAGCAGTTCTTC
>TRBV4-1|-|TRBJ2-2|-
CASSQDYGGRRNTGELFF
TGCGCCAGCAGCCAAGATTACGGAGGTAGAAGAAACACCGGGGAGCTGTTTTTT
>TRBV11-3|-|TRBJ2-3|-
CASSVRSGDTQYF
TGTGCCAGCAGCGTACGGTCGGGGGATACGCAGTATTTT
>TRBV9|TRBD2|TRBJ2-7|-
CASSVDGGGAAYEQYF
TGTGCCAGCAGCGTAGACGGCGGGGGGGCCGCCTACGAGCAGTACTTC
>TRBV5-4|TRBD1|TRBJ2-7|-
CASSLEGQGREQYF
TGTGCCAGCAGCTTGGAGGGACAGGGAAGGGAGCAGTACTTC
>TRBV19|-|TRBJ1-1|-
CASSVTGLGEAFF
TGTGCCAGTAGTGTAACAGGGCTGGGTGAAGCTTTCTTT
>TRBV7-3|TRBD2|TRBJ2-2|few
CASSPTSDGELFF
TGTGCCAGCAGCCCCACTAGCGACGGGGAGCTGTTTTTT
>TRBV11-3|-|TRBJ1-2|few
CASGPGGVSGYTF
TGTGCCAGCGGGCCTGGGGGGGTATCTGGCTACACCTTC
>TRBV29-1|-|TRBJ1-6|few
CSVAKRVGNSPLHF
TGCAGCGTTGCCAAACGGGTCGGGAATTCACCCCTCCACTTT
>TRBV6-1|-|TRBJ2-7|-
CASSDTYRVNEQYF
TGTGCCAGCAGTGATACTTACCGGGTGAACGAGCAGTACTTC
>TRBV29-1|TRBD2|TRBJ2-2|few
CSALGLAGGYTGELFF
TGCAGCGCCTTGGGGCTAGCGGGGGGGTACACCGGGGAGCTGTTTTTT
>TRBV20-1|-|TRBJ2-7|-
CSARVTDEQYF
TGCAGTGCTAGAGTTACTGACGAGCAGTACTTC
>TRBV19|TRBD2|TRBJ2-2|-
CASRRTSASFANTGELFF
TGTGCCAGTAGGCGGACTAGCGCTAGTTTCGCGAACACCGGGGAGCTGTTTTTT
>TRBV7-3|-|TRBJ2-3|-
CASSLAARDTQYF
TGTGCCAGCAGCCTAGCCGCACGGGATACGCAGTATTTT
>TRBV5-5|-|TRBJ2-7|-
CASSLSGQVMYF
TGTGCCAGCAGCCTCTCCGGCCAGGTAATGTACTTC
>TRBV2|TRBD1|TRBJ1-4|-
CATKNTGGSEKLFF
TGTGCCACCAAGAATACAGGGGGAAGTGAAAAACTGTTTTTT
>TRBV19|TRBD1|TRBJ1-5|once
CASSPGTGGYSNQPQHF
TGTGCCAGTAGTCCCGGGACAGGGGGGTATAGCAATCAGCCCCAGCATTTT
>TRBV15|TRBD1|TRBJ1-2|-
CATSKDRGAYGYTF
TGTGCCACCAGCAAGGACAGGGGAGCCTATGGCTACACCTTC
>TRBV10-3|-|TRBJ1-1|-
CAISTGLNTEAFF
TGTGCCATCAGTACAGGGCTGAACACTGAAGCTTTCTTT
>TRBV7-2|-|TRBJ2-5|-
CASSTLLDIRETQYF
TGTGCCAGCAGCACATTACTAGATATCAGGGAGACCCAGTACTTC
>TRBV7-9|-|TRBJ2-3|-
CASSASVTDTQYF
TGTGCCAGCAGCGCGTCCGTCACAGATACGCAGTATTTT
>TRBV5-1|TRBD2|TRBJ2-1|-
CASSFLSGGVYNEQFF
TGCGCCAGCAGCTTTCTCAGCGGGGGGGTCTACAATGAGCAGTTCTTC
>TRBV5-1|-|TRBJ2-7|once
CASSLDVPQAQYEQYF
TGCGCCAGCAGCTTGGATGTACCGCAGGCGCAATACGAGCAGTACTTC
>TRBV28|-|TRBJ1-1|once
CASSPTGYTEAFF
TGTGCCAGCAGTCCAACAGGGTACACTGAAGCTTTCTTT
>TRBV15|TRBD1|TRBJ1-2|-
CATSRGRGQGYGYTF
TGTGCCACCAGCAGAGGACGGGGACAGGGTTATGGCTACACCTTC
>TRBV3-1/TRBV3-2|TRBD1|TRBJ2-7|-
CASSLKTGEDEQYF
TGTGCCAGCAGCCTGAAGACAGGGGAGGACGAGCAGTACTTC
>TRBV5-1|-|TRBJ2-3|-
CASSLDRGWGDTQYF
TGCGCCAGCAGCTTGGACCGGGGGTGGGGAGATACGCAGTATTTT
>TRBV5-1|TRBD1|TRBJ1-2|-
CASRPDRGPYGYTF
TGCGCCAGCAGGCCGGACAGGGGGCCTTATGGCTACACCTTC
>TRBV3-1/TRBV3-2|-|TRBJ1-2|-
CASSQDTTVYGYTF
TGTGCCAGCAGCCAAGATACGACAGTCTATGGCTACACCTTC
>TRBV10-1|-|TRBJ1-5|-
CASSAGSNQPQHF
TGCGCCAGCAGTGCCGGTAGCAATCAGCCCCAGCATTTT
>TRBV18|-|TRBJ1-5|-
CASSPRTRNSNQPQHF
TGTGCCAGCTCACCCCGGACACGAAATAGCAATCAGCCCCAGCATTTT
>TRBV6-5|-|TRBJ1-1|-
CATGVVNTEAFF
TGTGCCACGGGGGTTGTGAACACTGAAGCTTTCTTT
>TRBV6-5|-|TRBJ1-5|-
CASRGDINQPQHF
TGTGCCAGCAGGGGGGACATCAATCAGCCCCAGCATTTT
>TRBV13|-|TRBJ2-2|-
CASDRRNTGELFF
TGTGCCAGCGACCGGAGGAACACCGGGGAGCTGTTTTTT